One and the same sample provided the 8 T cell receptor beta chains below, sequenced in a study of control samples from healthy donors and cancer patients. This table comes from immunoSEQ multiplex PCR, and its TCRdb copy is limited to in-frame clones, with some not included. The sample consists of 98,000 or so clones, around three quarters of them appearing once. The specimen was blood. These receptors came from a woman aged 25 to 39 in good health.

This chain joins TRBV19 and TRBJ1-1; D is unresolved. Trimming left V 5 bases short and J 1 base short, with 8 bases between. CDR1 is LNHDA and CDR2 is SQIVND in the germline V gene (reference sequence). The CDR3 loop spans 13 amino acids. Here the CDR3 reads CASSSRQNTEAFF. CDR3 in DNA: TGTGCCAGTAGTTCTCGACAGAACACTGAAGCTTTCTTT. Supplemented by reference TRBV19 and TRBJ1-1, the full variable domain reads DGGITQSPKYLFRKEGQNVTLSCEQNLNHDAMYWYRQDPGQGLRLIYYSQIVNDFQKGDIAEGYSVSREKKESFPLTVTSAQKNPTAFYLCASSSRQNTEAFFGQGTRLTVV.

The chain recombines TRBV12-3 or TRBV12-4 with TRBJ2-1, with D tentatively TRBD1 (5 bases). CDR3 length equals 13 residues. Trimming stripped 6 bases from V and 8 bases from J, with 14 bases between. The CDR3 spells CASSFEGVDEQFF. The CDR3 DNA reads TGTGCCAGCAGCTTCGAAGGGGTCGATGAGCAGTTCTTC.

This rearrangement joins TRBV3-1 (or the pseudogene TRBV3-2) to TRBJ1-2; D gene uncertain. The length of the CDR3 is 14 residues. V gave up 7 bases and J gave up 6 bases, with 18 bases separating them. CDR1 and CDR2 from the germline V gene are LGHDT and YNNKEL (reference sequence). For the CDR3, the DNA is TGTGCCAGCACCCTCAAAGGGCGGCGCCATGGCTACACCTTC. Its translation is CASTLKGRRHGYTF.

This clone is classed as medium-sized. The chain has TRBV15 and TRBJ2-3, with D possibly matching TRBD2 (7 bases). The length of the CDR3 is 14 residues. Trimming removed 1 base at V and 4 bases at J, with 9 bases between. Germline V gene lookup returns CDR1 LNHNV and CDR2 YYDKDF (reference sequence). This CDR3 reads CATSRAGGSDTQYF. In nucleotides, the CDR3 is TGTGCCACCAGCAGAGCGGGGGGCTCAGATACGCAGTATTTT.

This clone was seen a single time. The chain joins TRBV5-6 to TRBJ2-2, with D perhaps TRBD1 (6 bases). CDR1 SGHDT and CDR2 YYEEEE come from the germline V gene. This CDR3 comprises 16 residues. Trimming pared 0 bases from V and 5 bases from J, leaving 14 bases between. CDR3 in DNA: TGTGCCAGCAGCTTGGCCCTTGGCAGGGGAACCGGGGAGCTGTTTTTT. Its protein product is CASSLALGRGTGELFF.

The chain has TRBV15 and TRBJ2-7; 11 bases are a match to TRBD1. Germline values: CDR1 LNHNV, CDR2 YYDKDF (reference sequence). V shed 8 bases and J 4 bases; nucleotides not matched to a gene: 7. This CDR3 region has 14 residues. The CDR3 loop is CATSPGQGVYEQYF. The CDR3, as DNA: TGTGCCACCTCGCCGGGACAGGGGGTATACGAGCAGTACTTC.

Only one count was recorded for this clone. The genes are TRBV6-6 and TRBJ2-5; D is perhaps TRBD2 (6 bases). Trimming took 6 bases from V and 2 from J, leaving 7 bases between them. Germline V gene lookup returns CDR1 MNHNY and CDR2 SVGAGI (reference sequence). The CDR3 totals 12 residues. The CDR3 protein is CASSGGQETQYF. CDR3 in DNA: TGTGCCAGCAGCGGGGGTCAAGAGACCCAGTACTTC.

The chain is built from TRBV3-1 (or the pseudogene TRBV3-2) and TRBJ2-5, with 15 positions matching TRBD2. This CDR3 is built from 18 residues. V dropped 0 bases and J dropped 5; count of bases not matched to a gene: 7. CDR1 and CDR2 (germline): LGHDT, YNNKEL (reference sequence). The CDR3: CASSQDRTSGGAHETQYF. CDR3 sequence (DNA): TGTGCCAGCAGCCAAGATCGGACTAGCGGGGGGGCCCACGAGACCCAGTACTTC.